These T cell receptor beta chains were read from a single sample in a study of T cell repertoires in cytomegalovirus infection. TCRdb recomputed calls from the reads with MiXCR, one row per CDR3 protein. The sample consists of 85,000 to 130,000 distinct CDR3 sequences, 23% of them appearing once. Sequences were obtained from CD8+ T cells from PBMCs. The receptors were gathered from a human donor in good health (CMV status not recorded). Some clones in this sample may be carry-over from other donors' samples. Each CDR3 is given with its conserved first and last residue. D genes are given only for firm matches. Clone size is shown for a subset of rows, as once, few, many or a class of expanded clone.

v_gene	abundance	j_gene	d_gene	CDR3aa
TRBV20-1	few	TRBJ2-7	-	CSARDSGYEQYF
TRBV7-9	-	TRBJ1-4	TRBD1	CASSGPRGDEKLFF
TRBV28	many	TRBJ2-7	-	CASSPDYEQYF
TRBV7-2	many	TRBJ2-7	-	CASSLGGVGYEQYF
TRBV27	many	TRBJ2-1	TRBD2	CASSPGGGLAGGEQFF
TRBV20-1	-	TRBJ2-5	TRBD2	CSARDRLAVAGGGARETQYF
TRBV30	-	TRBJ1-5	-	CAWSPTHNQPQHF
TRBV4-3	many	TRBJ2-3	-	CASSQDSQLAVYTDTQYF
TRBV7-2	-	TRBJ2-7	TRBD1	CASSPEGQVAYEQYF
TRBV28	-	TRBJ2-1	-	CASSPRVSDEQFF
TRBV15	-	TRBJ2-5	TRBD1	CATGVPGQGRRETQYF
TRBV7-2	many	TRBJ2-1	-	CASSLKWNEQFF
TRBV29-1	-	TRBJ2-7	TRBD1	CSVVGDRVTYEQYF
TRBV11-2	few	TRBJ2-7	-	CASSLKTTRSFYEQYF
TRBV7-9	few	TRBJ2-1	-	CASSSRGFF
TRBV7-9	-	TRBJ1-6	TRBD1	CASSLSAGGTDTSPLHF
TRBV5-4	many	TRBJ2-5	-	CASSLGTHRAQYF
TRBV11-2	many	TRBJ2-3	TRBD2	CASSLEGGGAADTQYF
TRBV6-2/TRBV6-3	-	TRBJ2-5	-	CAIRMTLQETQYF
TRBV7-2	many	TRBJ1-2	TRBD1	CASSSRQGPNYGYTF
TRBV3-1	few	TRBJ2-7	TRBD2	CASSQDPGGLAGNYEQYF
TRBV14	few	TRBJ2-3	TRBD2	CASSQGTSGGADPYTDTQYF
TRBV15	-	TRBJ2-1	TRBD2	CATSRDRGGSYNEQFF
TRBV7-8	many	TRBJ2-7	-	CASSLVTGTLIPPYEQYF
TRBV12-3/TRBV12-4	few	TRBJ1-4	-	CASSPPWGRGRANEKLFF
TRBV7-9	few	TRBJ2-7	TRBD2	CASSLVGGEGEQYF
TRBV7-2	few	TRBJ1-5	TRBD1	CASSRGTGGYQPQHF
TRBV29-1	many	TRBJ1-1	-	CSVDGGAVTEAFF
TRBV6-5	-	TRBJ1-1	-	CASTLHLNTEAFF
TRBV7-6	few	TRBJ2-5	-	CASSGLRETQYF
TRBV24-1	many	TRBJ1-1	-	CATSPPALREEMNTEAFF
TRBV7-9	many	TRBJ2-7	-	CASRKVGSSYEQYF
TRBV20-1	few	TRBJ2-7	-	CSARAGSSYEQYF
TRBV7-2	many	TRBJ2-7	TRBD2	CASSPGLASYEQYF
TRBV12-3/TRBV12-4	many	TRBJ1-2	-	CASTPDGQGINYGYTF
TRBV7-2	-	TRBJ2-3	TRBD2	CASSLRRRGVSTDTQYF
TRBV4-3	-	TRBJ1-6	TRBD1	CASSQAGTDNSPLHF
TRBV20-1	-	TRBJ2-5	TRBD1	CSARDSGGRETQYF
TRBV14	-	TRBJ2-3	-	CASSQGQTSSDTQYF
TRBV6-2/TRBV6-3	-	TRBJ2-3	-	CASSILSIGTDTQYF
TRBV5-1	-	TRBJ1-2	-	CASSLAPGRLDGCTF
TRBV7-9	-	TRBJ2-7	-	CASSSQADEQYF
TRBV6-2/TRBV6-3	few	TRBJ1-2	-	CASSYPGDTFNYGYTF